This T cell receptor beta chain was recovered during a study of shared clonotypes between healthy human individuals. Findings of the study overall: Apart from blood, nothing was sampled; tissue repertoires likely differ. Donor scarcity curtailed the genetic and exposure-history diversity represented herein.

In regard to this clone: Its antigen remains unknown.

This CDR3 region has 15 residues. Between the trimmed V and J ends, which lost 3 bases and 1 base, there was a span of 10 bases. The germline gives CDR1 SGHAT, CDR2 FQNNGV. Genomic DNA came from about 92 million PBMCs in unsorted samples. This table comes from immunoSEQ multiplex PCR, and its TCRdb copy is limited to in-frame clones, with some not included. The sample includes hundreds of thousands of clones, roughly four fifths of them seen just once. The TCR was taken from a woman in her thirties or forties in good health. Some clones in this sample may be carry-over from other donors' samples. Sequences were obtained from PBMCs. The rearrangement links TRBV11-2 to TRBJ2-1, with D possibly being TRBD2 (6 bases). The CDR3 protein is CASSFIGTSYNEQFF. DNA of the CDR3: TGTGCCAGCAGCTTCATCGGGACTTCCTACAATGAGCAGTTCTTC.